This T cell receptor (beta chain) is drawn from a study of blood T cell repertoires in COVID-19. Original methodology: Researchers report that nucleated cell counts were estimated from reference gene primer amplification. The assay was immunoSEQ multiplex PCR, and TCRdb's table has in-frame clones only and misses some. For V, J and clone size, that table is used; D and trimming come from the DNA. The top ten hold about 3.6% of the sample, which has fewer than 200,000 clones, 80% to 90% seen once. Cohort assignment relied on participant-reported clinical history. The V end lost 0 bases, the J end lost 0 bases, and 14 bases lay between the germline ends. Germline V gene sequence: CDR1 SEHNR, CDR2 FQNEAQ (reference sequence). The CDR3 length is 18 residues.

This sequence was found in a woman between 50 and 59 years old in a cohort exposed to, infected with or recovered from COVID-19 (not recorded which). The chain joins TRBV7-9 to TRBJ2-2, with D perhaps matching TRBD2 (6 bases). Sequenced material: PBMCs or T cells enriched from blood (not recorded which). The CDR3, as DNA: TGTGCCAGCAGCTTAGCGCTCGGGCTAGCGACGAACACCGGGGAGCTGTTTTTT. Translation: CASSLALGLATNTGELFF. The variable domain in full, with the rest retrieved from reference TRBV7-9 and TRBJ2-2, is DTGVSQNPRHKITKRGQNVTFRCDPISEHNRLYWYRQTLGQGPEFLTYFQNEAQLEKSRLLSDRFSAERPKGSFSTLEIQRTEQGDSAMYLCASSLALGLATNTGELFFGEGSRLTVL.